This T cell receptor (beta chain) was identified in a study of blood T cell repertoires in COVID-19. Germline V CDR1 and CDR2: SGHAT, FQNNGV. V shed 2 bases, J shed 9 bases, and the junction held 6 bases outside the gene matches. The CDR3 totals 16 residues. Clones were read by immunoSEQ multiplex PCR, and TCRdb kept only the in-frame ones, dropping some. The data show some 180,000 clones, 81% seen once. What was sequenced was peripheral blood. This receptor was identified in a woman of 80 years or more with COVID-19, enrolled during active disease. The chain links TRBV11-2 to TRBJ2-1; 14 bases line up with TRBD2. CDR3 bases: TGTGCCAGCAGCTTATATCCGACTAGCGGGAGGGGTGAGCAGTTCTTC. Translation: CASSLYPTSGRGEQFF.